The rows below give T cell receptor beta chains drawn from one sample of a study of T cell responses to AZD1222 COVID-19 vaccine. Sequenced by immunoSEQ multiplex PCR; TCRdb stores in-frame clones only, minus some. Of some 89,000 clones in the sample, roughly nine tenths were seen once. This specimen consisted of peripheral blood, obtained on day 0 of AZD1222 vaccination. Receptor source: an adult in good health. The CDR3 runs from the conserved cysteine through the conserved F or W. The order of the fields is V gene, J gene, CDR3 protein.

V: TRBV9; J: TRBJ1-2; CDR3: CASSSDRSKPSGYTF
V: TRBV4-2; J: TRBJ2-1; CDR3: CASSPQGNNYNEQFF
V: TRBV18; J: TRBJ1-6; CDR3: CASSPGTDTGPLHF
V: TRBV7-9; J: TRBJ2-3; CDR3: CASRPRGAGRITDTQYF
V: TRBV3-1/TRBV3-2; J: TRBJ1-6; CDR3: CASSQDPLGSPLHF
V: TRBV4-2; J: TRBJ2-3; CDR3: CASSQFKQVADTQYF
V: TRBV6-5; J: TRBJ1-4; CDR3: CASIGLPQNEKLFF
V: TRBV19; J: TRBJ1-4; CDR3: CASTDSLGSATNEKLFF
V: TRBV11-3; J: TRBJ2-1; CDR3: CASSKLAGGHNEQFF
V: TRBV7-8; J: TRBJ1-1; CDR3: CASSSRRVNTEAFF
V: TRBV7-3; J: TRBJ1-1; CDR3: CASSLQGYTEAFF
V: TRBV28; J: TRBJ1-2; CDR3: CASRTTGGSYGYTF
V: TRBV7-9; J: TRBJ2-1; CDR3: CASSPMVPPNEQFF
V: TRBV14; J: TRBJ2-7; CDR3: CASSQKTRDRGLSYEQYF
V: TRBV19; J: TRBJ1-1; CDR3: CASSIWRSNTEAFF
V: TRBV7-2; J: TRBJ2-1; CDR3: CASRLTSGRQNEQFF
V: TRBV6-5; J: TRBJ2-2; CDR3: CASTKGQTNTGELFF
V: TRBV7-9; J: TRBJ2-7; CDR3: CASSPVVGLGGQEQYF
V: TRBV5-1; J: TRBJ2-1; CDR3: CASSLAGLAGANEQFF
V: TRBV7-8; J: TRBJ1-1; CDR3: CASSPQGTEAFF
V: TRBV5-1; J: TRBJ1-2; CDR3: CASSPTSPGHGYTF
V: TRBV9; J: TRBJ1-1; CDR3: CASSVRTGDVGNTEAFF
V: TRBV3-1/TRBV3-2; J: TRBJ1-2; CDR3: CASSQGWGQGASLYGYTF
V: TRBV11-2; J: TRBJ1-4; CDR3: CASSLGRRADFNEKLFF
V: TRBV30; J: TRBJ1-1; CDR3: CAWSPGQGFGEAFF
V: TRBV30; J: TRBJ1-1; CDR3: CAWRKMRGLLTENTEAFF
V: TRBV7-2; J: TRBJ1-2; CDR3: CASSLGQGYGYTF
V: TRBV19; J: TRBJ2-2; CDR3: CASDMGQMNTGELFF
V: TRBV18; J: TRBJ1-2; CDR3: CASSPSTTYNYGYTF
V: TRBV6-5; J: TRBJ2-1; CDR3: CASRPPGGGQFF
V: TRBV6-5; J: TRBJ1-1; CDR3: CASSYSHMNTEAFF
V: TRBV27; J: TRBJ2-1; CDR3: CASRPLGGGASGEQFF
V: TRBV5-4; J: TRBJ2-6; CDR3: CASAGAGTGANVLTF
V: TRBV19; J: TRBJ2-7; CDR3: CASRPGHQSYEQYF
V: TRBV7-8; J: TRBJ1-2; CDR3: CASSLERGNYGYTF
V: TRBV19; J: TRBJ2-7; CDR3: CASSKQLTSYEQYF
V: TRBV2; J: TRBJ1-5; CDR3: CASSEAPNNQPQHF
V: TRBV2; J: TRBJ2-7; CDR3: CASITDLSYEQYF
V: TRBV28; J: TRBJ2-6; CDR3: CASSPPGSGANVLTF
V: TRBV30; J: TRBJ2-2; CDR3: CAWGRGTGELFF
V: TRBV29-1; J: TRBJ2-4; CDR3: CSVPGGAKNIQYF
V: TRBV6-1; J: TRBJ1-1; CDR3: CASSDSRIAFF
V: TRBV3-1/TRBV3-2; J: TRBJ1-1; CDR3: CASSQRGALSEAFF
V: TRBV13; J: TRBJ1-3; CDR3: CASSLAGASSGNTIYF
V: TRBV27; J: TRBJ1-2; CDR3: CASTLVGGRPYGYTF
V: TRBV2; J: TRBJ1-5; CDR3: CASRTNGGGNQPQHF
V: TRBV6-5; J: TRBJ1-5; CDR3: CASGRYSNQPQHF
V: TRBV29-1; J: TRBJ1-1; CDR3: CSVETEFGNTEAFF
V: TRBV19; J: TRBJ1-1; CDR3: CASSTSGMNTEAFF
V: TRBV6-5; J: TRBJ1-2; CDR3: CASRKQGMDYGYTF
V: TRBV6-5; J: TRBJ1-1; CDR3: CASIGAGTEAFF
V: TRBV19; J: TRBJ1-5; CDR3: CASSTKGAYSNQPQHF
V: TRBV2; J: TRBJ1-1; CDR3: CASMTNTEAFF
V: TRBV28; J: TRBJ1-1; CDR3: CASNTGVFTEAFF